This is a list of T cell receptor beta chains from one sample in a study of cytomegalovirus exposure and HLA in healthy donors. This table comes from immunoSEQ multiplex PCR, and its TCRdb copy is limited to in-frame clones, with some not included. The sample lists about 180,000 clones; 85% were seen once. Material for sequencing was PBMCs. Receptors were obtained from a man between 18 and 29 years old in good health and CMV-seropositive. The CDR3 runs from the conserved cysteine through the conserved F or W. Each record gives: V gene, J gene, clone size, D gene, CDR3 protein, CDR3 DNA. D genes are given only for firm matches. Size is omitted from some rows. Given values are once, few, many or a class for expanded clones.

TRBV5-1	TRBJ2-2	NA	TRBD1	CASSFITGQEYTGELFF	TGCGCCAGCAGCTTCATAACGGGACAGGAATACACCGGGGAGCTGTTTTTT
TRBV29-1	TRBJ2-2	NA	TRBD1	CSVTGTVNTGELFF	TGCAGCGTTACCGGGACAGTGAACACCGGGGAGCTGTTTTTT
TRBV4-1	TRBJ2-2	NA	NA	CASSERTVNTGELFF	TGCGCCAGCAGCGAGCGGACGGTGAACACCGGGGAGCTGTTTTTT
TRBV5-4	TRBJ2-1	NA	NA	CASSLGLDNEQFF	TGTGCCAGCAGCTTGGGTCTCGACAATGAGCAGTTCTTC
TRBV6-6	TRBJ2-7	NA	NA	CASSVAGFYEQYF	TGTGCCAGCAGTGTTGCGGGATTCTACGAGCAGTACTTC
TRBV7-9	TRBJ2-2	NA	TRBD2	CASSLRGGDGELFF	TGTGCCAGCAGCTTACGGGGGGGCGACGGGGAGCTGTTTTTT
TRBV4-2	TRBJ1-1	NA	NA	CASSQDLLNTEAFF	TGTGCCAGCAGCCAAGATCTGCTAAACACTGAAGCTTTCTTT
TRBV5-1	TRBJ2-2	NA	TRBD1	CASYAPLGQGDPQPRSGELFF	TGCGCCAGCTACGCACCCTTAGGACAGGGAGACCCCCAACCCAGGTCCGGGGAGCTGTTTTTT
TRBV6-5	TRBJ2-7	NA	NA	CASSYPGKGYEQYF	TGTGCCAGCAGTTACCCAGGGAAGGGCTACGAGCAGTACTTC
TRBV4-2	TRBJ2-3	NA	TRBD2	CASSQAPGLATVTDTQYF	TGTGCCAGCAGCCAAGCCCCGGGACTAGCGACAGTCACAGATACGCAGTATTTT
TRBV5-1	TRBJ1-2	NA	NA	CASSSEQGGYTF	TGCGCCAGCAGCTCCGAACAGGGTGGCTACACCTTC
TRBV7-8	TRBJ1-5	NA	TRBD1	CASSASGTGGGQPQHF	TGTGCCAGCAGTGCGTCCGGGACAGGGGGCGGTCAGCCCCAGCATTTT
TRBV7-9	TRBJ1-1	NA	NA	CASSSDLRGEAFF	TGTGCCAGCAGCTCGGACCTCAGGGGTGAAGCTTTCTTT
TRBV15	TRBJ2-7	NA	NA	CATSRGGGQGRYEQYF	TGTGCCACCAGCAGAGGGGGAGGGCAGGGGAGGTACGAGCAGTACTTC
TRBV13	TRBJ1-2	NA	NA	CASGEGYANYGYTF	TGTGCCAGCGGGGAGGGATATGCTAACTATGGCTACACCTTC
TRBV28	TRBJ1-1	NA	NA	CASIYPGAEAFF	TGTGCCAGCATCTACCCGGGGGCTGAAGCTTTCTTT
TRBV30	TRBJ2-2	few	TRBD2	CAWSSGFTGELFF	TGTGCCTGGTCTAGCGGGTTCACCGGGGAGCTGTTTTTT
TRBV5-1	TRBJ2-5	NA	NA	CASSSLAGQQETQYF	TGCGCCAGCAGTTCGTTGGCGGGGCAACAAGAGACCCAGTACTTC
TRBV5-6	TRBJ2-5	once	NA	CASKDGRGETQYF	TGTGCCAGCAAGGACGGGAGAGGAGAGACCCAGTACTTC
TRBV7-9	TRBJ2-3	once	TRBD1	CASSPRQGWADTQYF	TGTGCCAGCAGCCCAAGACAGGGATGGGCAGATACGCAGTATTTT
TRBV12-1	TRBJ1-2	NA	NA	CARSGVKYGYTF	TGTGCCAGATCAGGGGTGAAATATGGCTACACCTTC
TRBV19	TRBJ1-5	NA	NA	CASSTYLGSGRYGNQPQHF	TGTGCCAGTAGCACATACCTCGGTAGCGGGAGATATGGCAATCAGCCCCAGCATTTT